These 25 T cell receptor beta chains came from one sample sequenced in a study of OX40 agonist ivuxolimab in advanced cancers. Data came from immunoSEQ multiplex PCR; TCRdb stores just in-frame clones and leaves some out. There are about 80,000 clones in the sample; about 90% occur only once, and around 1.9% lies in the top ten. Here the sequenced sample was CD4+ or CD8+ T cells sorted from blood, taken in a trial of the OX40 agonist ivuxolimab. The receptors derive from an adult with an advanced solid tumor such as melanoma, head and neck, liver or kidney cancer.

The chain recombines TRBV14 with TRBJ2-3, with D perhaps TRBD1 (5 bases). The CDR3 runs 16 residues. Germline V gives CDR1 SGHDN, CDR2 FVKESK. The V gene lost 5 bases and the J gene lost 0 bases, with 15 bases spanning the gap. The CDR3 sequence: CASSYRQLASTDTQYF. Written as DNA, the CDR3 is TGTGCCAGCAGCTACCGACAGCTTGCTAGCACAGATACGCAGTATTTT.

The CDR3 loop reads CASSAAAFSTDTQYF. The CDR3 region has the DNA TGTGCCAGCAGCGCCGCTGCCTTCAGCACAGATACGCAGTATTTT. The chain joins TRBV7-2 to TRBJ2-3; no clear D. The germline gives CDR1 SGHTA, CDR2 FQGNSA. V dropped 5 bases and J dropped 0 bases, with 12 bases sitting between them. The CDR3 is 15 amino acids.

CDR3 amino acids: CASSPPGALRGYTF. The DNA for the CDR3 is TGTGCCAGCTCACCCCCAGGGGCTCTACGCGGCTACACCTTC. This chain uses TRBV18 with TRBJ1-2; a weak D match, TRBD1 (6 bases). The CDR3 consists of 14 residues. V lost 3 bases to trimming and J lost 8 bases, with 16 bases between them. CDR1 and CDR2 (germline): KGHSH, LQKENI.

This clone was counted once. This sequence joins TRBV6-1 and TRBJ2-3; D gene uncertain. Germline lookup yields CDR1 MNHNS and CDR2 SASEGT. V was cut by 2 bases and J by 6 bases, with 6 bases left in between. This CDR3 comprises 12 residues. CDR3 loop: CASSEYGDTQYF. CDR3 coding DNA: TGTGCCAGCAGTGAATATGGGGATACGCAGTATTTT.

V gene TRBV7-8 combines with J gene TRBJ2-7; 8 bases line up with TRBD2. Germline V gene sequence: CDR1 SGHVS, CDR2 FQNEAQ. The junction had 7 bases not matched to a gene; V was cut back by 0 bases and J by 3 bases. The CDR3 is 16 residues long. The CDR3 is CASSLAAGGPNYEQYF. The DNA for the CDR3 is TGTGCCAGCAGCTTAGCCGCGGGAGGCCCTAACTACGAGCAGTACTTC.

The table lists this clone with a count of one. This chain connects TRBV7-8 to TRBJ2-2; 9 nucleotides line up with TRBD2. This CDR3 has 15 amino acids. Losses at the gene ends were 3 bases for V and 5 bases for J; bases not matched to a gene: 4. Germline-derived CDR1 and CDR2 are SGHVS and FQNEAQ. In nucleotides, the CDR3 is TGTGCCAGCAGCTTTCGGCTAGCGGGAACCGGGGAGCTGTTTTTT. Translating it yields CASSFRLAGTGELFF.

This rearrangement joins TRBV29-1 to TRBJ1-1; D is unclear. V was shortened by 7 bases and J by 1 base, with 10 bases between the two germline ends. From germline, CDR1 is SQVTM and CDR2 ANQGSEA. The CDR3 is 12 amino acids. In DNA, the CDR3 is TGCAGCGCCACCCGCGGGAACACTGAAGCTTTCTTT. This translates into CSATRGNTEAFF.

This chain connects TRBV7-2 to TRBJ1-4; D might be TRBD1 (5 bases). This CDR3 region has 17 residues. Trimming removed 5 bases from V and 2 bases from J, with 18 bases in between. In germline, CDR1 is SGHTA, CDR2 FQGNSA. This CDR3 is CASSRPPFRGTNEKLFF. The CDR3 DNA reads as TGTGCCAGCAGCCGTCCACCTTTCCGGGGGACTAATGAAAAACTGTTTTTT. Combining the CDR3 with reference TRBV7-2 and TRBJ1-4 gives the whole variable domain GAGVSQSPSNKVTEKGKDVELRCDPISGHTALYWYRQSLGQGLEFLIYFQGNSAPDKSGLPSDRFSAERTGGSVSTLTIQRTQQEDSAVYLCASSRPPFRGTNEKLFFGSGTQLSVL.

The chain is built from TRBV9 and TRBJ1-2, with TRBD1 as a possible D gene (5 bases). Germline CDR1 is SGDLS and CDR2 is YYNGEE. The V end was cut by 6 bases, the J end by 1 base, with 13 bases between. The CDR3 covers 14 residues. The CDR3 DNA sequence: TGTGCCAGCACCACAACAGGTGATAACTATGGCTACACCTTC. Protein sequence: CASTTTGDNYGYTF.

The V gene is TRBV11-2, the J gene TRBJ2-5; D possibly matches TRBD1 or TRBD2 (6 bases each). The closer fit of TRBJ2-7 to the DNA end suggests the J call may be wrong. Germline V gene sequence: CDR1 SGHAT, CDR2 FQNNGV. This CDR3 is 14 amino acids long. The CDR3 sequence: CASSLAGAGNEQYF. CDR3 DNA sequence: TGTGCCAGCAGCTTAGCGGGGGCAGGAAACGAGCAGTACTTC.

Concerning this clone: Distinct nucleotide sequences in the sample also encode this CDR3. The V call is TRBV5-6, the J call TRBJ1-4; 8 bases are shared with TRBD1. V gave up 0 bases and J gave up 8 bases; unmatched junction bases: 6. CDR1 SGHDT and CDR2 YYEEEE come from the germline V gene. The CDR3 length is 15 residues. DNA for the CDR3: TGTGCCAGCAGCTTGGGAACAGGGGGGAGCGAAAAACTGTTTTTT. Its translation: CASSLGTGGSEKLFF.

The V gene is TRBV5-1, the J gene TRBJ2-2; 7 bases line up with TRBD1. Germline loops: CDR1 SGHRS, CDR2 YFSETQ. This CDR3 contains 13 residues. The J segment lost 8 bases and the V segment lost 4 bases, leaving 5 bases of the junction unmatched. Here the CDR3 reads CASSQDRTGELFF. CDR3 nucleotides: TGCGCCAGCAGCCAGGACAGGACTGGGGAGCTGTTTTTT.

The chain combines TRBV5-4 with TRBJ2-5; TRBD2 aligns across 13 bases. The V and J ends lost 4 bases and 4 bases, in that order; junction bases with no gene match: 4. Per the germline V gene, CDR1 is SGHNT and CDR2 is YYREEE (reference sequence). CDR3 length equals 15 residues. The chain's CDR3 is CASSQRTSGGETQYF. CDR3 DNA: TGTGCCAGCAGCCAAAGGACTAGCGGGGGAGAGACCCAGTACTTC.

The rearrangement uses TRBV7-2 and TRBJ1-6, with 7 nucleotides matching TRBD1. CDR3 length equals 15 residues. Germline CDR1 is SGHTA and CDR2 is FQGNSA. V dropped 5 bases and J dropped 7; count of bases not matched to a gene: 8. CDR3 residues: CASSLTGQLNSPLHF. In nucleotides, the CDR3 is TGTGCCAGCAGCCTAACGGGACAGCTGAATTCACCCCTCCACTTT.

The V call is TRBV19, the J call TRBJ1-5, with a weak D call TRBD1 (6 bases). Trimming stripped 4 bases from V and 0 bases from J, with 13 bases between. Germline CDR1 reads LNHDA; CDR2 reads SQIVND (reference sequence). The CDR3 runs to 16 residues. This CDR3 is CASSTWDTYSNQPQHF. CDR3 nucleotide sequence: TGTGCCAGTAGTACCTGGGACACGTATAGCAATCAGCCCCAGCATTTT.

The chain carries TRBV5-1 and TRBJ2-7; D is undetermined. CDR3 length: 14 residues. Between the trimmed V and J ends, which lost 2 bases and 1 base, there was a span of 10 bases. Germline loops: CDR1 SGHRS, CDR2 YFSETQ. This chain's CDR3 is CASSFNSGSYEQYF. For the CDR3, the DNA is TGCGCCAGCAGCTTTAACAGTGGGTCCTACGAGCAGTACTTC.

This clone was seen more than once but under ten times. The V call is TRBV7-2, the J call TRBJ2-3, with 9 bases identical to TRBD2. CDR1 SGHTA and CDR2 FQGNSA come from the germline V gene. The V segment lost 3 bases and the J segment 2 bases; nucleotides outside the gene matches: 9. The CDR3 is made up of 17 amino acids. CDR3: CASSFGMLAGHTDTQYF. CDR3 DNA sequence: TGTGCCAGCAGCTTCGGAATGCTAGCGGGGCACACAGATACGCAGTATTTT.

The chain carries TRBV19 and TRBJ2-2; tentative D call: TRBD1 (6 bases). The germline V gene encodes CDR1 LNHDA and CDR2 SQIVND (reference sequence). V shed 6 bases and J shed 2 bases, with 7 bases lying between them. This CDR3 spans 13 amino acids. The DNA for the CDR3 is TGTGCCAGTAGGGACAGAAACACCGGGGAGCTGTTTTTT. This translates into CASRDRNTGELFF.

The rearrangement uses TRBV7-2 and TRBJ2-1; possibly TRBD1 for D (5 bases). Germline lookup yields CDR1 SGHTA and CDR2 FQGNSA. CDR3 size: 13 residues. The germline V and J ends were trimmed by 1 base and 8 bases, with 9 bases remaining between them. The CDR3 coding sequence is TGTGCCAGCAGCTTAGGCAGGGCGGATGAGCAGTTCTTC. It codes for CASSLGRADEQFF.

The chain recombines TRBV18 with TRBJ2-5; 8 bases fit TRBD2. The CDR3 spans 16 residues. The J segment lost 1 base and the V segment lost 5 bases, leaving 9 bases of the junction unmatched. Germline V lookup: CDR1 KGHSH, CDR2 LQKENI. The CDR3 loop reads CASSVSRAGAQETQYF. The CDR3 DNA follows: TGTGCCAGCTCAGTCAGTAGAGCGGGGGCCCAAGAGACCCAGTACTTC. The variable domain in full, with the rest retrieved from reference TRBV18 and TRBJ2-5, is NAGVMQNPRHLVRRRGQEARLRCSPMKGHSHVYWYRQLPEEGLKFMVYLQKENIIDESGMPKERFSAEFPKEGPSILRIQQVVRGDSAAYFCASSVSRAGAQETQYFGPGTRLLVL.

V usage is TRBV6-1 and J usage is TRBJ2-3; 8 bases map to TRBD1. Germline loops: CDR1 MNHNS, CDR2 SASEGT. V was clipped by 5 bases and J by 2 bases; unmatched bases: 3. The CDR3 spans 14 residues. The CDR3 sequence: CASSRQGLTDTQYF. The CDR3 DNA follows: TGTGCCAGCAGTAGACAGGGGCTCACAGATACGCAGTATTTT.

The J gene is TRBJ2-3, the V gene TRBV30; weak D call: TRBD2 (6 bases). The CDR3 has 13 amino acids. The V end lost 4 bases, the J end lost 2 bases, and 10 bases lay between the germline ends. The V gene's germline CDR1 is GTSNPN and CDR2 SVGIG (reference sequence). CDR3 nucleotides: TGTGCCTGGACTGGCGGGACCACAGATACGCAGTATTTT. Protein: CAWTGGTTDTQYF.

The chain carries TRBV19 and TRBJ2-2; possible D gene TRBD1, 6 bases. There are 14 residues in the CDR3. Trimming removed 7 bases from V and 5 bases from J, with 14 bases in between. Germline V lookup: CDR1 LNHDA, CDR2 SQIVND (reference sequence). The CDR3: CASTSQGRTGELFF. DNA for the CDR3: TGTGCCAGTACCTCCCAGGGGAGAACCGGGGAGCTGTTTTTT.

The rearrangement joins TRBV19 to TRBJ1-4; 7 bases match TRBD1. The germline V gene encodes CDR1 LNHDA and CDR2 SQIVND (reference sequence). The length of the CDR3 is 18 residues. V shed 6 bases and J 3 bases; nucleotides not matched to a gene: 16. CDR3 sequence: CASSPSTGYLGANEKLFF. The CDR3 nucleotides are TGTGCCAGTAGCCCATCGACAGGGTATCTCGGAGCTAATGAAAAACTGTTTTTT.

The V call is TRBV18, the J call TRBJ1-2; TRBD1 is a possible D gene (5 bases). Germline V CDR1 and CDR2: KGHSH, LQKENI. V lost 5 bases to trimming and J lost 4 bases, with 23 bases between them. The CDR3 sequence is 17 residues long. In DNA form, the CDR3 reads TGTGCCAGCTCAGTTGGCCTTGGGACGGATCAAGTCTATGGCTACACCTTC. It is translated as CASSVGLGTDQVYGYTF.